This entry is about one T cell receptor (beta chain). The data are from a study of blood T cell repertoires in COVID-19. The wider study: The origin of the acute and convalescent COVID-19 samples was the United States, Italy and Spain. T cells, B-cell-depleted T cells, or PBMCs supplied cDNA or gDNA.

The V gene end was trimmed by 0 bases and the J gene end by 9 bases; junction bases not matched to a gene: 6. The CDR3 has 14 amino acids. Germline lookup yields CDR1 SGHDT and CDR2 YYEEEE. Authors' methods: By means of reference gene primer amplification, nucleated cell counts were estimated. Data came from immunoSEQ multiplex PCR; TCRdb stores just in-frame clones and leaves some out. The V and J calls and clone size are taken from that table; D and trimming were inferred from the DNA. Of roughly 160,000 clones in the sample, about 88% are singletons; the top ten hold around 25%. Input material: peripheral blood. The chain joins TRBV5-6 to TRBJ2-4; 7 bases agree with TRBD2. The sequence was obtained from a man aged 55 to 69 with acute or convalescent COVID-19. The CDR3 reads CASSLDAGVGIQYF. DNA of the CDR3: TGTGCCAGCAGCTTGGATGCGGGGGTAGGCATTCAGTACTTC. Together with reference TRBV5-6 and TRBJ2-4, the CDR3 gives the full variable domain: DAGVTQSPTHLIKTRGQQVTLRCSPKSGHDTVSWYQQALGQGPQFIFQYYEEEERQRGNFPDRFSGHQFPNYSSELNVNALLLGDSALYLCASSLDAGVGIQYFGAGTRLSVL.